These 15 T cell receptor beta chains were all obtained from the same sample, sequenced in a study of T cells in Graves' hyperthyroidism and ophthalmopathy. What was amplified from RNA transcripts were TCR beta CDR3 regions. HTBI primers were employed in a first-round RT-PCR of the TCR CDR3. TCRdb re-derived calls from the multiplex PCR reads in MiXCR, one entry per CDR3 protein. There are around 450,000 distinct CDR3 sequences in the sample; about an eighth occur only once, and about 5% lies in the top ten. Sequenced input: blood. The origin of the receptors is a woman aged 18-35 years with Graves' hyperthyroidism.

This clonotype showed up just a few times. CDR3 residues: CASSFPYRTDTQYF. CDR3 coding DNA: TGTGCCAGCAGTTTCCCCTACAGGACAGATACGCAGTATTTT. V gene TRBV6-2 or TRBV6-3 combines with J gene TRBJ2-3, with a weak D call TRBD1 (5 bases). V shed 4 bases and J shed 3 bases, with 11 bases lying between them. The germline gives CDR1 MNHEY, CDR2 SVGEGT. The length of the CDR3 is 14 residues.

This clonotype was picked up many times. J is TRBJ2-7 and V is TRBV6-1; D may be TRBD1 or TRBD2 (5 bases each). The germline CDR1 and CDR2 sequences are MNHNS and SASEGT. The CDR3 runs 14 residues. V dropped 7 bases and J dropped 0 bases, with 13 bases sitting between them. The DNA of the CDR3 is TGTGCCAGCACGGGGCTGGAGAGCTCCTACGAGCAGTACTTC. It yields the protein CASTGLESSYEQYF.

This clonotype was recorded many times. V is TRBV20-1 and J is TRBJ2-7, with D possibly being TRBD2 (5 bases). Germline assignment: CDR1 DFQATT and CDR2 SNEGSKA (reference sequence). V lost 3 bases to trimming and J lost 3 bases, with 9 bases between them. This CDR3 is 12 amino acids long. The CDR3 nucleotides are TGCAGTGCTAGTCTTCGGGACTACGAGCAGTACTTC. Its translation: CSASLRDYEQYF.

The table lists this clonotype with many counts. The V gene is TRBV12-3 or TRBV12-4, the J gene TRBJ2-1; 10 bases match TRBD1. The CDR3 loop spans 18 amino acids. The ends lost 3 bases at V and 5 bases at J; junction bases unmatched: 13. This CDR3 is CASSLHLGGGQGNNEQFF. For the CDR3, the DNA is TGTGCCAGCAGTTTGCACTTAGGGGGGGGACAGGGGAACAATGAGCAGTTCTTC.

This clonotype was seen repeatedly, ten times or more. The J gene is TRBJ1-1, the V gene TRBV6-6, with TRBD1 matching 7 bases. The CDR3 runs 18 residues. From germline, CDR1 is MNHNY and CDR2 SVGAGI (reference sequence). J was trimmed by 2 bases and V by 0 bases; bases with no gene match: 12. The CDR3 region has the DNA TGTGCCAGCAGTTACTCGATGTGGGGCCGACAGGGAAACACTGAAGCTTTCTTT. It is translated as CASSYSMWGRQGNTEAFF.

This clonotype was seen many times. The CDR3 protein is CASSRSATLPQHF. For the CDR3, the DNA is TGTGCCAGCAGTCGATCGGCTACTTTACCCCAGCATTTT. This chain links TRBV27 with TRBJ1-5; no clear D. This CDR3 contains 13 residues. The V gene's germline CDR1 is MNHEY and CDR2 SMNVEV (reference sequence). Trimming pared 5 bases from V and 10 bases from J, leaving 15 bases between.

This clonotype is termed medium-sized. J is TRBJ2-7 and V is TRBV20-1; 7 positions match TRBD2. V was pared by 2 bases and J by 0 bases, with 10 bases of the junction left unmatched. This CDR3 region has 16 residues. CDR1 is DFQATT and CDR2 is SNEGSKA in the germline V gene (reference sequence). CDR3 nucleotide sequence: TGCAGTGCTAGACGAGGGGCTAGCGGTGACTCCTACGAGCAGTACTTC. It is translated as CSARRGASGDSYEQYF.

This clonotype was seen at least ten times. Here the CDR3 DNA reads TGTGCCTGGAGTGGGGGCGGGGAGACCCAGTACTTC. Translating it yields CAWSGGGETQYF. The chain recombines TRBV30 with TRBJ2-5, with D perhaps TRBD1 or TRBD2 (5 bases each). Germline V CDR1 and CDR2: GTSNPN, SVGIG (reference sequence). Deletions cut 1 base from V and 5 bases from J, with 8 bases between. The CDR3 extends over 12 amino acids.

The sample holds many counts of this clonotype. The chain has TRBV5-6 and TRBJ2-3; D ambiguous. Germline V lookup: CDR1 SGHDT, CDR2 YYEEEE. This CDR3 spans 13 amino acids. V was cut by 5 bases and J by 2 bases, with 9 bases left in between. CDR3 in amino acids: CASSMALTDTQYF. For the CDR3, the DNA is TGTGCCAGCAGTATGGCCCTCACAGATACGCAGTATTTT.

This clonotype appeared many times. This chain connects TRBV28 to TRBJ2-1, with D uncertain. The ends were cut back, 5 bases at V and 6 bases at J, with 17 bases in the middle. This CDR3 comprises 15 residues. Germline V gene sequence: CDR1 MDHEN, CDR2 SYDVKM. The CDR3 region is CASSAPGRGGNEQFF. CDR3 DNA: TGTGCCAGCAGTGCTCCGGGCCGAGGTGGCAATGAGCAGTTCTTC.

This clonotype was recorded a few times. The chain joins TRBV7-9 to TRBJ2-5, with a possible D match to TRBD1 (5 bases). CDR3 size: 16 residues. The V end lost 4 bases, the J end lost 3 bases, and 18 bases lay between the germline ends. Looked up from germline, CDR1 is SEHNR and CDR2 is FQNEAQ (reference sequence). CDR3 region: CASSSVPRAAEETQYF. CDR3 nucleotide sequence: TGTGCCAGCAGCTCGGTACCCAGGGCAGCTGAAGAGACCCAGTACTTC.

This clonotype was detected ten times or more. The chain employs TRBV6-2 or TRBV6-3 and TRBJ1-5; 12 bases are shared with TRBD1. The CDR3 totals 17 residues. V lost 6 bases, J lost 3 bases, and 9 bases stayed unmatched. In germline, CDR1 is MNHEY, CDR2 SVGEGT. CDR3 residues: CASSPGTGGINNQPQHF. The CDR3 coding sequence is TGTGCCAGCAGCCCCGGGACAGGGGGCATCAACAATCAGCCCCAGCATTTT.

This clonotype was counted a few times. This chain uses TRBV29-1 with TRBJ1-2, with a tentative D call TRBD1 (5 bases). V lost 5 bases, J lost 6 bases, and 16 bases lay in between. Per germline, CDR1 SQVTM and CDR2 ANQGSEA. The CDR3 runs 13 residues. CDR3 coding DNA: TGCAGCGTTTCCTCCGGGACTGCGAATGGCTACACCTTC. Encoded protein: CSVSSGTANGYTF.

The chain uses TRBV5-1 and TRBJ1-6; a possible D gene is TRBD1 (6 bases). Per germline, CDR1 SGHRS and CDR2 YFSETQ. This CDR3 contains 14 residues. Between the trimmed V and J ends, which lost 4 bases and 5 bases, there was a span of 10 bases. The CDR3 spells CASSPGDHNSPLHF. CDR3 bases: TGCGCCAGCAGCCCAGGGGACCATAATTCACCCCTCCACTTT.

The chain combines TRBV6-1 with TRBJ2-1; D is ambiguous. Germline lookup yields CDR1 MNHNS and CDR2 SASEGT. Trimming took off 1 base at V and 3 bases at J, with 4 bases between the two ends. CDR3 length: 13 amino acids. The CDR3 region is CASSEDNYNEQFF. The CDR3, as DNA: TGTGCCAGCAGTGAAGACAACTACAATGAGCAGTTCTTC.